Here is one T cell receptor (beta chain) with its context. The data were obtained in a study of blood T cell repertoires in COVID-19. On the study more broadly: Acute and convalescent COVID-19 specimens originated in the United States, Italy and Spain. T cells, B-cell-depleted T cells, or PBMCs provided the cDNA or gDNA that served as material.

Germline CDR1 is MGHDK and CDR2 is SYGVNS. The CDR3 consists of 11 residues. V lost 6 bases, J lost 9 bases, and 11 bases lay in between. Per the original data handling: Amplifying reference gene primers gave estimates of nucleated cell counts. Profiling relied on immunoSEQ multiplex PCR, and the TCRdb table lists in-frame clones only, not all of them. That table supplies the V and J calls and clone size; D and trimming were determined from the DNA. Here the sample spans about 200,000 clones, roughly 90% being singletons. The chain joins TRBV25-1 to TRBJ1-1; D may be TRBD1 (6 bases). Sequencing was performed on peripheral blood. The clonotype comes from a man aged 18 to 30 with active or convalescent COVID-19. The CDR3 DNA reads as TGTGCCAGCAGCGAACAGGGCAAAGCTTTCTTT. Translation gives CASSEQGKAFF.